The 30 T cell receptor beta chains in this list originate from one sample, sequenced in a study of blood T cells in healthy people across ages. Primed by a sample-barcoded 5' primer and a J-beta primer mix, a second PCR proceeded for about 7 to 11 cycles. TCRdb reprocessed the 5' RACE reads with MiXCR, giving one entry per CDR3 protein. The sample has over a million distinct CDR3 sequences; 35% to 45% are singletons. Sample: blood. All receptors derive from a woman aged 18-29 years in good health.

This clonotype was seen a few times. V gene TRBV20-1 combines with J gene TRBJ2-3, with 11 bases that match TRBD2. This CDR3 has 15 amino acids. CDR1 and CDR2 (germline): DFQATT, SNEGSKA (reference sequence). Trimming took 5 bases from V and 8 from J; bases not matched to a gene: 12. The CDR3 nucleotides read TGCAGTGCTGATAGCGGGGGGGCTGAGCCGGTTACGCAGTATTTT. The encoded protein is CSADSGGAEPVTQYF.

The sample holds a few counts of this clonotype. The rearrangement links TRBV10-3 to TRBJ2-3; D ambiguous. The V and J ends lost 4 bases and 3 bases respectively, with 2 bases between them. Germline V gene sequence: CDR1 ENHRY, CDR2 SYGVKD. This CDR3 contains 11 residues. CDR3 coding DNA: TGTGCCATCAGTGCAACAGATACGCAGTATTTT. Translation gives CAISATDTQYF.

The V gene is TRBV30, the J gene TRBJ2-3; D not resolved. There are 15 residues in the CDR3. Between the trimmed V and J ends, which lost 5 bases and 0 bases, there was a span of 15 bases. Per germline, CDR1 GTSNPN and CDR2 SVGIG (reference sequence). The CDR3 DNA reads as TGTGCCTGGGACGCACAGCGAACTAGCACAGATACGCAGTATTTT. Translation gives CAWDAQRTSTDTQYF.

This clonotype was detected a few times. The chain uses TRBV12-3 or TRBV12-4 and TRBJ1-1; D unclear. With 6 bases removed from V and 5 bases from J, the gap between germline ends came to 13 bases. This CDR3 has 13 amino acids. The DNA for the CDR3 is TGTGCCAGCAGGGGTGGTAAAGGTACTGAAGCTTTCTTT. Translation: CASRGGKGTEAFF.

This clonotype was recorded a few times. The chain has TRBV29-1 and TRBJ2-5; tentatively, D is TRBD2 (7 bases). The CDR3 has 13 residues. V was cut by 7 bases and J by 4 bases, with 16 bases left in between. CDR1 and CDR2 from the germline V gene are SQVTM and ANQGSEA. CDR3 in amino acids: CSGATGRGETQYF. CDR3 coding DNA: TGCAGCGGAGCAACAGGGAGGGGAGAGACCCAGTACTTC.

The chain couples TRBV20-1 to TRBJ2-1; D is unresolved. This CDR3 spans 11 amino acids. The V gene's germline CDR1 is DFQATT and CDR2 SNEGSKA (reference sequence). Trimming took 1 base from V and 10 from J, leaving 8 bases between them. The CDR3: CSARVTPEQFF. CDR3 sequence (DNA): TGCAGTGCTAGAGTGACTCCGGAGCAGTTCTTC.

This chain connects TRBV20-1 to TRBJ2-5; D is perhaps TRBD2 (7 bases). The CDR3 is made up of 15 amino acids. Germline assignment: CDR1 DFQATT and CDR2 SNEGSKA (reference sequence). The V end was cut by 6 bases, the J end by 11 bases, with 28 bases between. CDR3 protein: CSAFKGGGPYNEQYF. The CDR3 coding sequence is TGCAGTGCCTTCAAAGGGGGGGGGCCCTACAATGAGCAGTACTTC.

CDR3 nucleotides: TGTGCCAGCAGCTTAGCAGGGACAGTTCGGAACACTGAAGCTTTCTTT. Translation gives CASSLAGTVRNTEAFF. The rearrangement joins TRBV7-9 to TRBJ1-1; 7 bases are shared with TRBD1. With V trimmed by 0 bases and J by 1 base, 5 bases remained unmatched. The germline gives CDR1 SEHNR, CDR2 FQNEAQ (reference sequence). The CDR3 extends over 16 amino acids.

This chain joins TRBV27 and TRBJ2-7; 9 bases fit TRBD1. Germline CDR1 is MNHEY and CDR2 is SMNVEV (reference sequence). The J segment lost 4 bases and the V segment lost 5 bases, leaving 15 bases of the junction unmatched. This CDR3 has 17 residues. The CDR3 DNA follows: TGTGCCAGCAGTACACCCACGCGGGGACAGGGACGGTACGAGCAGTACTTC. Translating it yields CASSTPTRGQGRYEQYF.

This chain links TRBV24-1 with TRBJ1-5, with no clear D. Germline loops: CDR1 KGHDR, CDR2 SFDVKD. Trimming removed 4 bases from V and 2 bases from J, with 8 bases in between. This CDR3 has 14 amino acids. The CDR3 DNA is TGTGCCACCAGTGACTTATCAGGCAATCAGCCCCAGCATTTT. This codes for CATSDLSGNQPQHF.

The V and J genes are TRBV4-1 and TRBJ2-1; no firm D call. Germline assignment: CDR1 MGHRA and CDR2 YSYEKL. V was clipped by 1 base and J by 3 bases, with 7 bases between them. The CDR3 covers 14 residues. The CDR3 DNA is TGCGCCAGCAGCCAAGCGTCCGGCTACAATGAGCAGTTCTTC. Amino acids: CASSQASGYNEQFF.

The chain links TRBV7-8 to TRBJ2-1; TRBD1 might be the D (5 bases). This CDR3 region has 12 residues. Trimming shortened V by 4 bases and J by 10 bases, and 11 bases separated the two germline ends. Germline CDR1 reads SGHVS; CDR2 reads FQNEAQ. The CDR3 is CASSSLGQEQFF. In DNA, the CDR3 is TGTGCCAGCAGCTCCCTGGGGCAGGAGCAGTTCTTC. Combining the CDR3 with reference TRBV7-8 and TRBJ2-1 gives the whole variable domain GAGVSQSPRYKVAKRGQDVALRCDPISGHVSLFWYQQALGQGPEFLTYFQNEAQLDKSGLPSDRFFAERPEGSVSTLKIQRTQQEDSAVYLCASSSLGQEQFFGPGTRLTVL.

There are a few counts of this clonotype. V is TRBV5-5 and J is TRBJ1-2, with D perhaps matching TRBD1 (5 bases). This CDR3 is 12 amino acids long. Germline CDR1 SGHKS, CDR2 YYEKEE (reference sequence). Trimming cost V 5 bases and J 6 bases, with 11 bases left between them. The CDR3 DNA reads TGTGCCAGCAGGGGGCCAGAAGATGGCTACACCTTC. It translates to CASRGPEDGYTF.

This clonotype came up a few times. The chain joins TRBV28 to TRBJ1-1; TRBD1 might be the D (5 bases). This CDR3 is 13 amino acids long. Germline values: CDR1 MDHEN, CDR2 SYDVKM. Trimming pared 7 bases from V and 4 bases from J, leaving 13 bases between. Written as DNA, the CDR3 is TGTGCCAGCAATTATGGGGCGCGCACTGAAGCTTTCTTT. It yields the protein CASNYGARTEAFF.

This clonotype was detected only a few times. This chain links TRBV10-3 with TRBJ2-7; 9 bases map to TRBD1. The CDR3 runs to 16 residues. V shed 10 bases, J shed 1 base, and the junction held 14 bases outside the gene matches. Per germline, CDR1 ENHRY and CDR2 SYGVKD. Here the CDR3 reads CATYSTPGQGSYEQYF. For the CDR3, the DNA is TGTGCCACCTACTCCACACCGGGACAGGGATCCTACGAGCAGTACTTC.

Notes on this clonotype: The junction does not match germline at one end; this may be a read error. The rearrangement uses TRBV4-1 and TRBJ2-7, with D tentatively TRBD2 (6 bases). This CDR3 contains 16 residues. Germline-derived CDR1 and CDR2 are MGHRA and YSYEKL. Here the CDR3 reads CASGQGGLTSSYEQYF. The CDR3 nucleotides read TGCGCCAGCGGCCAAGGCGGACTAACCTCATCCTACGAGCAGTACTTC.

Only a few counts were recorded for this clonotype. The chain joins TRBV2 to TRBJ1-2, with D uncertain. The V end lost 7 bases, the J end lost 0 bases, and 18 bases lay between the germline ends. The CDR3 is 16 amino acids. The V gene's germline CDR1 is SNHLY and CDR2 FYNNEI. The chain's CDR3 is CASTGIPSKANYGYTF. The DNA for the CDR3 is TGTGCCAGCACCGGGATCCCGAGTAAAGCTAACTATGGCTACACCTTC.

The rearrangement links TRBV20-1 to TRBJ2-5; D may be TRBD1 (6 bases). The J call may be mistaken, given a closer DNA end match to TRBJ2-1. Germline CDR1 and CDR2: DFQATT and SNEGSKA (reference sequence). The CDR3 contains 13 residues. In DNA form, the CDR3 reads TGCAGTGCTAGTAGGACAGTCCAAGAGACCCAGTTCTTC. This sequence encodes CSASRTVQETQFF.

A remark on this clonotype: An end of the junction differs from the germline gene, which may be a read error. The V gene is TRBV20-1, the J gene TRBJ2-3, with TRBD2 matching over 12 bases. Germline V CDR1 and CDR2: DFQATT, SNEGSKA (reference sequence). The CDR3 loop spans 17 amino acids. The CDR3 DNA reads TGCAGTGCTAGGGGACTAGCGGGCCTAGCTAGCACAGATATGCAGTATTTT. This codes for CSARGLAGLASTDMQYF.

This clonotype has just a few counts. The chain has TRBV7-7 and TRBJ2-1; tentatively, D is TRBD2 (5 bases). Germline CDR1 is SSHAT and CDR2 is FNYEAQ (reference sequence). With 5 bases removed from V and 8 bases from J, the gap between germline ends came to 16 bases. CDR3 size: 14 residues. CDR3 DNA sequence: TGTGCCAGCAGCCCGCATTTTGGGAGCGATGAGCAGTTCTTC. This codes for CASSPHFGSDEQFF.

The chain is built from TRBV2 and TRBJ2-7, with 10 bases that match TRBD2. The end of the DNA is better explained by TRBJ2-5, so the J call may be wrong. Germline V gene data show CDR1 as SNHLY and CDR2 as FYNNEI. CDR3 length: 16 residues. The CDR3 sequence: CASSVPLAGLVETQYF. The CDR3 coding sequence is TGTGCCAGCAGTGTTCCACTAGCGGGACTGGTAGAGACCCAGTACTTC.

CDR3 region: CASSLGGSAKNIQYF. In DNA, the CDR3 is TGTGCCAGCAGTTTAGGGGGGTCGGCCAAAAACATTCAGTACTTC. V is TRBV6-5 and J is TRBJ2-4; D is perhaps TRBD1 or TRBD2 (6 bases each). This CDR3 region has 15 residues. Germline lookup yields CDR1 MNHEY and CDR2 SVGAGI. V was trimmed by 4 bases and J by 1 base, leaving 11 bases between them.

V is TRBV5-6 and J is TRBJ1-1; D unresolved. Germline CDR1 reads SGHDT; CDR2 reads YYEEEE. The ends were cut back, 5 bases at V and 8 bases at J, with 13 bases in the middle. This CDR3 comprises 12 residues. In nucleotides, the CDR3 is TGTGCCAGCAGTATCGTTAAGGTGGAAGCTTTCTTT. Protein product: CASSIVKVEAFF.

This clonotype was recorded a few times. The rearrangement joins TRBV7-9 to TRBJ2-7, with D perhaps TRBD1 or TRBD2 (5 bases each). Germline-derived CDR1 and CDR2 are SEHNR and FQNEAQ (reference sequence). The CDR3 loop spans 14 amino acids. The V gene lost 7 bases and the J gene lost 7 bases, with 20 bases spanning the gap. The CDR3 sequence is CASNSGTGEREQYF. The DNA of the CDR3 is TGTGCCAGCAATTCTGGGACCGGAGAAAGGGAGCAGTACTTC.

The chain joins TRBV6-5 to TRBJ2-7, with TRBD2 matching 10 bases. Germline V gives CDR1 MNHEY, CDR2 SVGAGI. Unmatched junction bases numbered 13, after V lost 4 bases and J lost 4 bases. The CDR3 totals 17 residues. The CDR3 protein is CASSSPGGGLAVYEQYF. The CDR3 DNA is TGTGCCAGCAGTTCACCGGGCGGAGGACTAGCGGTATACGAGCAGTACTTC.

The sample holds a few counts of this clonotype. The chain uses TRBV2 and TRBJ2-7, with D possibly being TRBD1 (6 bases). CDR3 length: 14 residues. Per the germline V gene, CDR1 is SNHLY and CDR2 is FYNNEI. The V end lost 1 base, the J end lost 3 bases, and 10 bases lay between the germline ends. This chain's CDR3 is CASSEEQGYYEQYF. The CDR3 DNA reads TGTGCCAGCAGTGAAGAGCAGGGGTACTACGAGCAGTACTTC.

The chain couples TRBV6-5 to TRBJ2-3; 7 bases match TRBD1. CDR1 is MNHEY, CDR2 SVGAGI, per germline. The CDR3 length is 13 residues. With V trimmed by 11 bases and J by 4 bases, 9 bases remained unmatched. The CDR3 region is CAARGQMPDTQYF. The CDR3 DNA is TGTGCCGCAAGGGGACAGATGCCAGATACGCAGTATTTT.

A word on this clonotype: Just one base apart from a much larger clone, this may be a read error. V gene TRBV27 combines with J gene TRBJ2-5; TRBD2 agrees at 13 bases. In germline, CDR1 is MNHEY, CDR2 SMNVEV (reference sequence). This CDR3 has 14 amino acids. Trimming at V came to 6 bases and at J to 11 bases, leaving 9 bases not matched to a gene. The chain's CDR3 is CASSGLAGANEQYF. DNA of the CDR3: TGTGCCAGCAGCGGACTAGCGGGAGCCAATGAGCAGTACTTC.

This chain connects TRBV20-1 to TRBJ2-1; TRBD2 matches at 11 bases. Per germline, CDR1 DFQATT and CDR2 SNEGSKA (reference sequence). The CDR3 is 18 amino acids. The V gene end was trimmed by 3 bases and the J gene end by 2 bases; junction bases not matched to a gene: 12. The CDR3 DNA follows: TGCAGTGCTAGGCCTAGCGGGGGGACGCGCTTGACCTACAATGAGCAGTTCTTC. Encoded protein: CSARPSGGTRLTYNEQFF.

This clonotype was counted only a few times. The rearrangement uses TRBV20-1 and TRBJ2-3, with 11 bases identical to TRBD2. V shed 5 bases and J 2 bases; nucleotides not matched to a gene: 9. The CDR3 consists of 16 residues. CDR1 is DFQATT and CDR2 is SNEGSKA in the germline V gene (reference sequence). The CDR3 here is CSAAPGLAVPTDTQYF. CDR3 sequence (DNA): TGCAGTGCTGCACCGGGACTAGCGGTCCCCACAGATACGCAGTATTTT.